This T cell receptor (beta chain) was captured in a study of breast tumors, draining lymph nodes, adjacent tissues. General study findings and limits: Tumor TCR diversity was below lymph nodes but above nontumor tissue.

One entry per CDR3 protein, called by TCRdb with MiXCR from the multiplex PCR reads. The repertoire includes over 20,000 distinct CDR3 sequences, about 30% of them detected once, and more than 9.5% sits in the top ten. Details on this clonotype: Antigen: not known.

V was trimmed by 3 bases and J by 10 bases, leaving 16 bases between them. The CDR3 runs to 15 residues. Germline CDR1 SGHAT, CDR2 FQNNGV. The receptor was isolated from a female donor with breast cancer. Some clones in this sample may be carry-over from other donors' samples. The genes are TRBV11-2 and TRBJ1-6, with D maybe TRBD1 (6 bases). Sequencing was performed on breast tumor tissue. The CDR3 coding sequence is TGTGCCAGCAGCTTGGGGGCGGGGGGTAACTCACCCCTCCACTTT. It is translated as CASSLGAGGNSPLHF.